A single sample gave rise to the 10 T cell receptor beta chains below, sequenced in a study of cytomegalovirus exposure and HLA in healthy donors. Generated by immunoSEQ multiplex PCR, the TCRdb table keeps only in-frame clones and is missing some. In the table there are 100,000 to 120,000 clones, about 92% of which are singletons. The sequencing sample was made of PBMCs. The receptors come from a woman aged 18 to 35 in good health and CMV-seronegative.

The chain carries TRBV5-5 and TRBJ1-6; no definite D call. Germline lookup yields CDR1 SGHKS and CDR2 YYEKEE (reference sequence). This CDR3 is 15 amino acids long. V shed 5 bases and J shed 8 bases, with 17 bases lying between them. The CDR3 is CASSRIITADSPLHF. The CDR3 nucleotides are TGTGCCAGCAGTCGGATCATAACAGCGGATTCACCCCTCCACTTT.

Written as DNA, the CDR3 is TGTGCCAGCAGCCAAGATGCGACTAGCTCCTACGAGCAGTACTTC. This translates into CASSQDATSSYEQYF. This chain connects TRBV4-2 to TRBJ2-7, with a possible D match to TRBD2 (6 bases). Deletions cut 0 bases from V and 0 bases from J, with 9 bases between. CDR1 LGHNA and CDR2 YNFKEQ come from the germline V gene. This CDR3 spans 15 amino acids.

The V gene is TRBV27, the J gene TRBJ2-7, with D perhaps TRBD2 (6 bases). CDR1 and CDR2 (germline): MNHEY, SMNVEV (reference sequence). V lost 5 bases and J 1 base, leaving 18 bases between the germline ends. The CDR3 contains 16 residues. CDR3 amino acids: CASSPFGGAVSYEQYF. The DNA of the CDR3 is TGTGCCAGCAGTCCCTTCGGAGGGGCTGTGTCCTACGAGCAGTACTTC.

The CDR3 DNA reads TGTGCCAGCAGCTTTTCTAGCGGCACACCCTACGAGCAGTACTTC. This sequence encodes CASSFSSGTPYEQYF. This chain connects TRBV7-2 to TRBJ2-7, with 7 positions matching TRBD2. V lost 3 bases, J lost 2 bases, and 7 bases stayed unmatched. This CDR3 spans 15 amino acids. CDR1 SGHTA and CDR2 FQGNSA come from the germline V gene.

This chain links TRBV5-1 with TRBJ2-3; TRBD2 might be the D (5 bases). Germline V gene sequence: CDR1 SGHRS, CDR2 YFSETQ. V was shortened by 4 bases and J by 2 bases, with 8 bases between the two germline ends. There are 13 residues in the CDR3. The CDR3 region has the DNA TGCGCCAGCAGCCCGGGGTACACAGATACGCAGTATTTT. Its translation: CASSPGYTDTQYF.

This chain joins TRBV29-1 and TRBJ2-7, with 7 bases aligning to TRBD1. Germline V gene lookup returns CDR1 SQVTM and CDR2 ANQGSEA. V lost 6 bases, J lost 5 bases, and 10 bases stayed unmatched. The length of the CDR3 is 13 residues. The CDR3 DNA is TGCAGCGTCCTAGGGGGCGCGTTCCACGAGCAGTACTTC. It is translated as CSVLGGAFHEQYF.

This chain joins TRBV7-9 and TRBJ1-3; 8 nucleotides match TRBD1. The CDR3 extends over 17 amino acids. CDR1 is SEHNR, CDR2 FQNEAQ, per germline (reference sequence). Losses at the gene ends were 0 bases for V and 2 bases for J; bases not matched to a gene: 6. CDR3 DNA: TGTGCCAGCAGCTTAGCCGGACAGGGTGTTACTGGAAACACCATATATTTT. It codes for CASSLAGQGVTGNTIYF.

The J gene is TRBJ2-2, the V gene TRBV7-3; 8 bases line up with TRBD2. The CDR3 is made up of 17 amino acids. Germline V gives CDR1 SGHTA, CDR2 FQGTGA. Germline trimming cut 4 bases from V and 1 base from J; bases unmatched to any gene: 8. Here the CDR3 DNA reads TGTGCCAGCAGCTCCCAACCAGCGGGAGTGAACACCGGGGAGCTGTTTTTT. Translated: CASSSQPAGVNTGELFF.

J is TRBJ1-6 and V is TRBV5-3; possibly TRBD1 for D (6 bases). TRBV5-3 is an ORF; its function is uncertain. Trimming pared 0 bases from V and 9 bases from J, leaving 13 bases between. The CDR3 loop spans 15 amino acids. CDR3 nucleotide sequence: TGTGCCAGAAGCTTGGAGGACAGCAGGGGTTCACCCCTCCACTTT. This translates into CARSLEDSRGSPLHF.

This sequence joins TRBV28 and TRBJ1-5; D is unclear. This CDR3 region has 18 residues. The germline gives CDR1 MDHEN, CDR2 SYDVKM. V was pared by 6 bases and J by 2 bases, with 23 bases between. CDR3 sequence reads: CASRQTLRRGRGNQPQHF. Written as DNA, the CDR3 is TGTGCCAGCAGACAAACCCTGCGTCGGGGAAGGGGCAATCAGCCCCAGCATTTT.